Following are 2 T cell receptor beta chains from one sample sequenced in a study of control samples from healthy donors and cancer patients (dated by TCRdb to about 2020). Library creation used the immunoSEQ multiplex PCR assay. In its TCRdb copy, this immuneACCESS table keeps in-frame sequences only and misses some clones. Where compared with another copy, unresolved V genes explain less than half of these, and the others have no known cause. For this sample there are approximately 100,000 clones; around 89% appear just once. Together, the top ten hold over 6.5% of the sample. Sequencing used blood. Receptor source: a man younger than 45 in good health.

This clone has a single count. The rearrangement joins TRBV12-5 to TRBJ1-5, with D perhaps matching TRBD1 (5 bases). Per the germline V gene, CDR1 is LGHNT and CDR2 is FRNRAP. Trimming took 1 base from V and 2 from J, leaving 9 bases between them. The CDR3 has 15 residues. The CDR3 nucleotides read TGTGCTAGTGGTTTGGACAGGCTCCGCAATCAGCCCCAGCATTTT. The encoded protein is CASGLDRLRNQPQHF.

Turning to this clone: Additional DNA sequences in this sample encode the identical CDR3. This rearrangement joins TRBV11-3 to TRBJ2-1; TRBD1 might be the D (6 bases). CDR3 length: 15 residues. The germline gives CDR1 SGHNT, CDR2 YENEEA. V was cut by 1 base and J by 2 bases, with 9 bases left in between. CDR3 sequence: CASSLGGLPYNEQFF. The CDR3 nucleotides are TGTGCCAGCAGCTTAGGGGGGCTCCCCTACAATGAGCAGTTCTTC.